Reported below is one TCR beta chain. Authors' data handling: Reference gene primers were amplified, and this amplification served to estimate nucleated cell counts. Libraries were prepared by immunoSEQ multiplex PCR; TCRdb keeps only in-frame clonotypes and omits some of them. That table is the source of V, J and clone size, and D and trimming were worked out from the DNA. The sample shows about 360,000 clones, more than 75% of them seen only once. The data were taken from a study of blood T cell repertoires in COVID-19. Study information: PBMCs, B-cell-depleted T cells, or T cells provided the cDNA or gDNA that made up the material.

Germline lookup yields CDR1 MDHEN and CDR2 SYDVKM. The CDR3 consists of 16 residues. Trimming took 6 bases from V and 4 from J, leaving 21 bases between them. The origin of this receptor is a human donor with acute or convalescent COVID-19. The donor label of this sample is uncertain. Source material: peripheral blood. The chain uses TRBV28 and TRBJ1-2; D gene unclear. CDR3 loop: CASRGRKTSILYGYTF. For the CDR3, the DNA is TGTGCCAGCAGGGGCCGGAAGACCAGTATCCTCTATGGCTACACCTTC.